These T cell receptor beta chains were read from a single sample in a study of T cell responses to AZD1222 COVID-19 vaccine. Sequencing was performed with immunoSEQ multiplex PCR; in TCRdb, only in-frame clones are kept and a portion is missing. The table has 85,000 to 130,000 clones, about 88% seen once; the top ten hold about a sixth. Sequenced material: peripheral blood, taken on day 0 of AZD1222 vaccination. The origin of the receptors is an adult in good health. Both conserved end residues are part of each CDR3. A D gene is named only where the DNA matches it firmly. The size field is filled for only some rows; it gives once, few, many or a size class.

v_gene	j_gene	abundance	d_gene	CDR3nt	CDR3aa
TRBV3-1/TRBV3-2	TRBJ2-1	NA	TRBD2	TGTGCCAGCAGCCAAGGTTTTGCGGGAGGGTACAATGAGCAGTTCTTC	CASSQGFAGGYNEQFF
TRBV27	TRBJ2-5	NA	NA	TGTGCCAGCAGTTTTGGCAGGTCCCAGGGGGGGACCCAGTACTTC	CASSFGRSQGGTQYF
TRBV10-3	TRBJ1-5	once	TRBD1	TGTGCCATCAGGGGACAGGACGCGAATCAGCCCCAGCATTTT	CAIRGQDANQPQHF
TRBV19	TRBJ2-5	NA	TRBD1	TGTGCCAGTCGGGGCGGACAGGAAGAGACCCAGTACTTC	CASRGGQEETQYF
TRBV5-1	TRBJ1-1	once	NA	TGCGCCAGCAGCTTGGACACTAGGGGCACTGAAGCTTTCTTT	CASSLDTRGTEAFF
TRBV27	TRBJ1-6	NA	TRBD1	TGTGCCAGCAGTTTGAGAATCCGGGACAGGGGTAATTCACCCCTCCACTTT	CASSLRIRDRGNSPLHF
TRBV2	TRBJ1-2	NA	NA	TGTGCCAGCAGTGAACAGACAAACTATGGCTACACCTTC	CASSEQTNYGYTF
TRBV10-3	TRBJ2-3	once	NA	TGTGCCATCAGTGAGTCCACAGATACGCAGTATTTT	CAISESTDTQYF
TRBV15	TRBJ2-3	NA	TRBD1	TGTGCCACCAGCAGGGGGGACAGGGTAACCGGTACGCAGTATTTT	CATSRGDRVTGTQYF
TRBV29-1	TRBJ1-2	NA	NA	TGCAGCGTAGACCAGGGAAACTATGGCTACACCTTC	CSVDQGNYGYTF
TRBV24-1	TRBJ2-2	once	TRBD1	TGTGCCACCAGCGCCAACCCCGGGACAGGGTCGGACGGGGAGCTGTTTTTT	CATSANPGTGSDGELFF
TRBV19	TRBJ1-1	NA	NA	TGTGCCAGTAGTATAGTAGGAGGGGGGACTGAAGCTTTCTTT	CASSIVGGGTEAFF
TRBV14	TRBJ1-2	NA	NA	TGTGCCAGCAGCCCCGGGGCAGGGGTAAACTATGGCTACACCTTC	CASSPGAGVNYGYTF
TRBV28	TRBJ2-7	NA	NA	TGTGCCAGCCAAGGGATGGGCGGTTTGCTCGAGCAGTACTTC	CASQGMGGLLEQYF
TRBV20-1	TRBJ1-1	once	NA	TGCAGTGCCAGTGCGTCGGGGGGCCGGAGGAATGAAGCTTTCTTT	CSASASGGRRNEAFF
TRBV30	TRBJ1-4	NA	NA	TGTGCCTGGGGGGACGGCGCCGGGGAAAAACTGTTTTTT	CAWGDGAGEKLFF
TRBV5-1	TRBJ2-3	NA	TRBD1	TGCGCCAGCAGCTTGGCGGCACAGGGGACCACAGATACGCAGTATTTT	CASSLAAQGTTDTQYF
TRBV2	TRBJ2-2	NA	TRBD2	TGTGCCAGCAGACTAGCGGGAGCTTACACCGGGGAGCTGTTTTTT	CASRLAGAYTGELFF
TRBV29-1	TRBJ2-1	NA	NA	TGCAGCGTTGTGCTCTACAATGAGCAGTTCTTC	CSVVLYNEQFF
TRBV6-1	TRBJ2-1	NA	NA	TGTGCCAGCAGTGAAGCGCAGGGGGGTGCATACGGTGAGCAGTTCTTC	CASSEAQGGAYGEQFF
TRBV18	TRBJ1-5	NA	TRBD1	TGTGCCAGCTCACACGGACAGGGGGCTTTCGGAGGGCAGCCCCAGCATTTT	CASSHGQGAFGGQPQHF
TRBV27	TRBJ1-5	NA	NA	TGTGCCAGCAGTTTAGTCTATGGCCATCAGCCCCAGCATTTT	CASSLVYGHQPQHF
TRBV10-3	TRBJ2-7	NA	NA	TGTGCCATCAGAAAGAACTTACAGGCCCGCGGGGTCAAGCAGTACTTC	CAIRKNLQARGVKQYF
TRBV18	TRBJ1-2	NA	NA	TGTGCCAGCTCACCAAACAGCCACTATGGCTACACCTTC	CASSPNSHYGYTF
TRBV21-1	TRBJ2-1	NA	NA	TGTGCCAGCAGCACCCGAGGTAGGGCCAGGGGGTGGTGGGCAGGTACGCAGTTCTTC	CASSTRGRARGWWAGTQFF
TRBV9	TRBJ1-4	NA	NA	TGTGCCAGCAGCGTAAATTTGGGCATCGATGAAAAACTGTTTTTT	CASSVNLGIDEKLFF
TRBV18	TRBJ1-2	once	NA	TGTGCCAGCTCACCGACTACCGGGACTCAGTATGAAGGCTACACCTTC	CASSPTTGTQYEGYTF
TRBV6-6	TRBJ1-1	NA	NA	TGTGCCAGCAGTTACGTCACCGTGAACACTGAAGCTTTCTTT	CASSYVTVNTEAFF
TRBV3-1/TRBV3-2	TRBJ2-7	NA	NA	TGTGCCAGCAGCCTAGGACAGCACTACGAGCAGTACTTC	CASSLGQHYEQYF
TRBV6-1	TRBJ1-6	NA	NA	TGTGCCAGCAGTGAAGGCTACAGGCCCAATTCACCCCTCCACTTT	CASSEGYRPNSPLHF
TRBV27	TRBJ1-6	few	TRBD1	TGTGCCAGCAGTGCGCGACAGGGGGCGGGCTCACCCCTCCACTTT	CASSARQGAGSPLHF
TRBV27	TRBJ1-2	NA	NA	TGTGCCAGCAGTACCGGGTCCCTTAACTATGGCTACACCTTC	CASSTGSLNYGYTF
TRBV7-9	TRBJ1-1	NA	NA	TGTGCCAGCAGCCGTCCTGAGGGGATGAACACTGAAGCTTTCTTT	CASSRPEGMNTEAFF
TRBV9	TRBJ2-1	NA	NA	TGTGCCAGCAGCCGCGACACTAGCATCTATGAGCAGTTCTTC	CASSRDTSIYEQFF
TRBV6-6	TRBJ2-1	NA	NA	TGTGCCAGCAGTGACGGACTATCCCGGGTGCAGTTCTTC	CASSDGLSRVQFF